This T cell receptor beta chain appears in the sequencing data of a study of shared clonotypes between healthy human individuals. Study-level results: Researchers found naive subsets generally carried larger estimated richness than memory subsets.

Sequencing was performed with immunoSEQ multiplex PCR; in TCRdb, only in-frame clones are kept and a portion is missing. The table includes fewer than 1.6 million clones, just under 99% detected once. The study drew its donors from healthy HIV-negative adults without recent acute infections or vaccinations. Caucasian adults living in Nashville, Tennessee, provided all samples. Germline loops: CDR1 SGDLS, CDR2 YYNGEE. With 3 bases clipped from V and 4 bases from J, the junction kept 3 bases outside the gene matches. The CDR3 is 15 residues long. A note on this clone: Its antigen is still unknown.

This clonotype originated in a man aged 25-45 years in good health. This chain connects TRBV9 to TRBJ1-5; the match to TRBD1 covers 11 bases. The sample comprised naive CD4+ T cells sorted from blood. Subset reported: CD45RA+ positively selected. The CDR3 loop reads CASSAGQGANQPQHF. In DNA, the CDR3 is TGTGCCAGCAGCGCCGGACAGGGGGCTAATCAGCCCCAGCATTTT. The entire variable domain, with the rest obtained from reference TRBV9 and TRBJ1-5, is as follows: DSGVTQTPKHLITATGQRVTLRCSPRSGDLSVYWYQQSLDQGLQFLIQYYNGEERAKGNILERFSAQQFPDLHSELNLSSLELGDSALYFCASSAGQGANQPQHFGDGTRLSIL.